One and the same sample provided the 4 T cell receptor beta chains below, sequenced in a study of T cell responses to AZD1222 COVID-19 vaccine. Repertoires were generated with immunoSEQ multiplex PCR, while TCRdb's copy carries only in-frame clones and drops some. The sample gives around 160,000 clones, about 90% of which show up once; about 3% is in the top ten. The input for sequencing was peripheral blood, taken on day 0 of MenACWY control vaccination. The source is an adult in good health.

The rearrangement links TRBV7-2 to TRBJ1-5; TRBD1 matches 8 bases. Germline lookup yields CDR1 SGHTA and CDR2 FQGNSA. V was clipped by 5 bases and J by 6 bases; unmatched bases: 6. The length of the CDR3 is 14 residues. The CDR3 DNA follows: TGTGCCAGCAGCCTAGACAGGGGTATTCAGCCCCAGCATTTT. This codes for CASSLDRGIQPQHF.

The genes are TRBV10-1 and TRBJ1-2; the D gene is possibly TRBD1 (5 bases). Germline V gene lookup returns CDR1 WNHNN and CDR2 SYGVQD (reference sequence). The CDR3 spans 12 residues. CDR3 amino acids: CSSRGGMVGYTF. CDR3 nucleotides: TGCTCATCCCGGGGGGGGATGGTGGGCTACACCTTC.

The chain joins TRBV28 to TRBJ2-1; 13 nucleotides align to TRBD2. The CDR3 has 15 amino acids. Looked up from germline, CDR1 is MDHEN and CDR2 is SYDVKM. Losses at the gene ends were 6 bases for V and 9 bases for J; bases not matched to a gene: 8. CDR3 protein: CASSSGLAGAVEQFF. The CDR3 DNA sequence: TGTGCCAGCAGCTCTGGACTAGCGGGAGCCGTTGAGCAGTTCTTC.

V is TRBV28 and J is TRBJ1-5; D remains unclear. In germline, CDR1 is MDHEN, CDR2 SYDVKM. The V gene lost 8 bases and the J gene lost 3 bases, with 11 bases spanning the gap. CDR3 length: 13 amino acids. Here the CDR3 reads CASRNRFNQPQHF. As DNA, the CDR3 is TGTGCCAGCCGCAACAGATTCAATCAGCCCCAGCATTTT.